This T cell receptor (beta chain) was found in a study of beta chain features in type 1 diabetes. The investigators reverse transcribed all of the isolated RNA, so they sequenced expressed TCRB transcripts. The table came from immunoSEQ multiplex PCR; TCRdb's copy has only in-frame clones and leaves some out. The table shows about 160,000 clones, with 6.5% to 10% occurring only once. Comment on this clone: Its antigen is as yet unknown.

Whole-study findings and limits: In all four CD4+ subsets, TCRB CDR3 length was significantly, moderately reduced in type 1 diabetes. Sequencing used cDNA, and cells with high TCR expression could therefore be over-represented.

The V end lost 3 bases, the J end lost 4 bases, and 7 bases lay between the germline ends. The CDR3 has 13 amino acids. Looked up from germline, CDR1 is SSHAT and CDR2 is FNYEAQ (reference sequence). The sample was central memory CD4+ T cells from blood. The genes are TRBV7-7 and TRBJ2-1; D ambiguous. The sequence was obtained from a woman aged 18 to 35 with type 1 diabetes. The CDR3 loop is CASSFAEYNEQFF. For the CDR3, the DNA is TGTGCCAGCAGCTTCGCGGAATACAATGAGCAGTTCTTC.